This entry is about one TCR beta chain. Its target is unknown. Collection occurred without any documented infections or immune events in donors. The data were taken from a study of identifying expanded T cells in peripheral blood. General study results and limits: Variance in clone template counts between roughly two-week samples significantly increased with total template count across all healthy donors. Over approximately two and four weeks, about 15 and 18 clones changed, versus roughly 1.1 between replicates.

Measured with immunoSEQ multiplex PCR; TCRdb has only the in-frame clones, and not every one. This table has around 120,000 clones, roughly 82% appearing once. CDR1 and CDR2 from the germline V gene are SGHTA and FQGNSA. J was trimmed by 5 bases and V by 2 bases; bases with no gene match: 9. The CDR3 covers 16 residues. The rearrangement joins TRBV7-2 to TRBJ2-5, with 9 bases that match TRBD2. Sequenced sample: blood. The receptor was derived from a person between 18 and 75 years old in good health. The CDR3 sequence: CASSLNWRGGRETQYF. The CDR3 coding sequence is TGTGCCAGCAGCTTAAACTGGCGGGGGGGCCGGGAGACCCAGTACTTC. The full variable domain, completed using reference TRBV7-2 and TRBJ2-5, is GAGVSQSPSNKVTEKGKDVELRCDPISGHTALYWYRQSLGQGLEFLIYFQGNSAPDKSGLPSDRFSAERTGGSVSTLTIQRTQQEDSAVYLCASSLNWRGGRETQYFGPGTRLLVL.